This TCR beta chain derives from a study of T-cell memory formation after mild COVID-19. Study at large: There were largely donor-specific TCR clusters. Study-wide results and limits: Contracting clones from day 15 to 85 showed balanced CD4/CD8; later expanders favored CD4+. The study found contracting CD4+ clones mainly in CM and EM and contracting CD8+ clones in EMRA.

Trimming removed 4 bases from V and 0 bases from J, with 9 bases in between. The CDR3 totals 15 residues. In the case of this clonotype: Antigen: not known.

cDNA libraries for TCR alpha and TCR beta, carrying sample barcodes and UMIs, came from 5'RACE with constant-segment primers. TCRdb used MiXCR to reprocess the 5' RACE reads, holding one entry per CDR3 protein. This table has 300,000 to 350,000 distinct CDR3 sequences, just under 20% appearing once. The chain carries TRBV12-3 or TRBV12-4 and TRBJ2-2; D is perhaps TRBD1 (6 bases). The sequence was obtained from a young man who had mild COVID-19 (a few samples of this study predate the infection). Cell type and time point are not known. Input material: PBMCs or a T cell subset sorted from them (not recorded which). CDR3 in amino acids: CASSWDNANTGELFF. DNA for the CDR3: TGTGCCAGCAGTTGGGACAACGCGAACACCGGGGAGCTGTTTTTT.